This TCR beta chain appears in the sequencing data of a study of human T cells and chemical hapten exposure (dated by TCRdb to about 2021). At the level of the whole study: For sensitization, 2% DPC in acetone was applied to a 2 cm by 2 cm area of upper inner arm skin. Throughout the study period of 20 to 30 weeks, patients also received therapeutic DPC doses to the scalp every week. Patch testing on the upper back used Finn chambers containing 0.01% DPC, with scoring done after 6 days according to International Contact Dermatitis Research Group standards. Alopecia areata with under or over 50% scalp involvement, alopecia totalis and alopecia universalis were represented in the patient cohort, which was mostly female. Libraries were pooled for sequencing, and variation in per-sample TCR yields was attributed mainly to small differences in library volumes within the pool. Peripheral blood TCR repertoire changes were tracked in vivo in alopecia patients during primary and secondary sensitization to the hapten diphenylcyclopropenone (DPC). Blood samples were taken from patients before sensitization (week 0) and then at 2, 6 and about 24 weeks after DPC sensitization. For TCR sequencing, blood came from about 29 alopecia patients at anywhere from one to four time points (pre-sensitization, 2, 6 and 24 weeks). General study outcomes and caveats: Expanded TCRs formed significantly more large CDR3 similarity clusters than pre-sensitization or healthy control sets, consistent with antigen-driven responses. All patients had alopecia, a presumed autoimmune disease, so their immune response might differ from that of healthy individuals. No change with DPC sensitization was found in the number of TCRs above 1 in 1000 frequency, and no evidence of global repertoire structure alterations was found. A positive correlation was found between the number of PT1 expanded TCRs and patch test score, with significance reached at thresholds 8, 16 and 32 but not 4. Repeated subsampling changed both the strength of the expansion versus patch-test correlation and the threshold at which the correlation became significant.

The meaning of the sample's time point label: patch test 1, 2 weeks after DPC sensitization. The treatment or condition tag for this specimen amounts to: therapeutic diphenylcyclopropenone sensitization with weekly scalp DPC. At each patch-test visit, blood was drawn before the patch test was applied. Patients were considered eligible if aged 18 to 70, diagnosed with alopecia and deemed suitable for DPC therapy, and patients were excluded if pregnant. Total RNA was extracted from unfractionated whole blood collected in Tempus Blood RNA tubes. Taken from the germline V gene, the CDR1 and CDR2 loops are SQVTM and ANQGSEA. The CDR3 runs 13 residues from the cysteine to the phenylalanine. Only CDR3 DNA remains: 39 bases, in frame from the first base. Trimming removed 6 bases from V and 7 bases from J; the gene matches leave 5 bases unexplained. This clonotype came up many times. Its antigen specificity is not known. Base quality data are lacking; no much larger clone is found one base away.

Library construction relied on RACE. For sequencing, a NextSeq 500 was employed. Library preparation attached unique molecular identifiers to individual cDNA molecules for quantitative, reproducible TCR counting. From each blood RNA sample, both TCR alpha and TCR beta chains were sequenced. In the original analysis: A median of about 87,000 TCRs per sample was observed, with a range of about 23,224 to 690,600. The Decombinator software suite was used to annotate V, J and CDR3 in the TCR reads. To make PS versus PT1 abundance plots, every sample was subsampled to the same number of TCRs (28,000). Expanded TCRs were defined as absent before sensitization and observed at least eight times at the 2-week time point. Starting from the raw public reads, TCRdb applied fastp trimming at Q25, assembled clones with MiXCR and retained in-frame beta chains. For every CDR3 protein sequence, its rows merge into one entry that carries the most common genes and DNA. The V and J calls were determined by TCRdb, not by the authors. Present in this sample are about 380,000 distinct CDR3 sequences, approximately 5% of which were seen just once. The ten largest clones add up to around 2% of the sample.

The specimen was whole blood, collected in connection with sensitization to the hapten diphenylcyclopropenone (DPC). This clonotype was sampled from a woman aged 50 to 60 with alopecia areata. Some clones in this sample may be carry-over from other donors' samples. The rearrangement joined TRBV29-1 to TRBJ2-1, with 11 bases aligning to TRBD2. DNA sequence: TGCAGCGTACTAGCGGGAGTCCGGAATGAGCAGTTCTTC. It codes for CSVLAGVRNEQFF.